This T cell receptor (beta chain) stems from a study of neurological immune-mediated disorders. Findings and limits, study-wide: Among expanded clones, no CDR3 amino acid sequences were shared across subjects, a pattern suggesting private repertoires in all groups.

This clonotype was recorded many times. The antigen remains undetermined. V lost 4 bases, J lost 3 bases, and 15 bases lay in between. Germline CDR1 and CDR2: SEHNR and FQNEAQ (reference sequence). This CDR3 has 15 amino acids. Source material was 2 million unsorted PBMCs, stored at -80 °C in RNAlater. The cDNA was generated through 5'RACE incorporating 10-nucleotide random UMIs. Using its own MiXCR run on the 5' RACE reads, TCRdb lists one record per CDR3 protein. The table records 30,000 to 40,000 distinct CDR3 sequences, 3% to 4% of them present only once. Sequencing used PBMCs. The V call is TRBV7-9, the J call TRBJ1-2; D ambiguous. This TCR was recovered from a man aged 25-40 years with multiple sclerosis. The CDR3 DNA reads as TGTGCCAGCAGCTCCACCGGGGAATTGGACTATGGCTACACCTTC. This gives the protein CASSSTGELDYGYTF.